This entry lists 8 T cell receptor beta chains sequenced from one sample in a study of T cells in localized non-small cell lung cancer. The method was immunoSEQ multiplex PCR; TCRdb's version includes in-frame clones alone and lacks a portion of them. The table lists about 6,800 clones, around half of them singletons. The input for sequencing was lymph node tissue, taken before any cancer treatment. Every receptor here comes from a man between 40 and 69 years old with stage I lung adenocarcinoma.

This clone was counted between two and nine times. The chain is built from TRBV6-8 and TRBJ2-1; TRBD1 is a possible D gene (6 bases). Germline V gene lookup returns CDR1 MNHGY and CDR2 SAAAGT. This CDR3 has 14 amino acids. V shed 7 bases and J shed 5 bases, with 15 bases lying between them. The CDR3 spells CASNTGWYDNEQFF. The CDR3 DNA follows: TGTGCCAGCAATACAGGGTGGTATGACAATGAGCAGTTCTTC.

This clone showed up just a few times. This chain uses TRBV11-3 with TRBJ1-1; 7 bases are a match to TRBD1. The CDR3 contains 17 residues. Per germline, CDR1 SGHNT and CDR2 YENEEA. J was trimmed by 3 bases and V by 5 bases; bases with no gene match: 15. The CDR3 bases are TGTGCCAGCAGCCAAGTGGGGCAGGGGGAATGGGACACTGAAGCTTTCTTT. Its translation: CASSQVGQGEWDTEAFF.

The gene calls are TRBV9 and TRBJ2-7; TRBD1 agrees at 7 bases. From germline, CDR1 is SGDLS and CDR2 YYNGEE. Germline trimming cut 4 bases from V and 3 bases from J; bases unmatched to any gene: 4. This CDR3 contains 13 residues. The CDR3 region has the DNA TGTGCCAGCAGCCAGGGACAGTTCTACGAGCAGTACTTC. Its translation: CASSQGQFYEQYF.

This clone qualifies as medium-sized. The chain recombines TRBV9 with TRBJ2-3, with 7 bases that match TRBD1. Germline trimming cut 4 bases from V and 2 bases from J; bases unmatched to any gene: 7. Germline lookup yields CDR1 SGDLS and CDR2 YYNGEE. CDR3 length equals 15 residues. In DNA, the CDR3 is TGTGCCAGCAGCCCTGGGACAGTACCCACAGATACGCAGTATTTT. It translates to CASSPGTVPTDTQYF.

This clone occurred a few times. The CDR3 DNA is TGTGCCAGCAGCCTAGGGACAGGGGGCATGAACACTGAAGCTTTCTTT. Translating gives CASSLGTGGMNTEAFF. This chain joins TRBV11-3 and TRBJ1-1; 12 bases are a match to TRBD1. This CDR3 is built from 16 residues. The germline gives CDR1 SGHNT, CDR2 YENEEA. V lost 5 bases and J lost 0; bases outside the gene matches: 4.

Only a few counts were recorded for this clone. The V call is TRBV11-3, the J call TRBJ1-1, with TRBD1 identical over 8 bases. CDR3 size: 15 residues. V shed 2 bases and J 7 bases; nucleotides not matched to a gene: 9. The germline gives CDR1 SGHNT, CDR2 YENEEA. The CDR3 loop is CASSLSTRGRNEAFF. The CDR3 DNA sequence: TGTGCCAGCAGCTTAAGTACCAGGGGGCGGAATGAAGCTTTCTTT.

The CDR3 nucleotides are TGTGCCAGCAGTCCGGGACAGGGCCCCTATGAGCAGTTCTTC. It translates to CASSPGQGPYEQFF. The chain combines TRBV6-8 with TRBJ2-1; 9 bases fit TRBD1. Trimming at V came to 5 bases and at J to 8 bases, leaving 7 bases not matched to a gene. The CDR3 sequence is 14 residues long. Germline V gene lookup returns CDR1 MNHGY and CDR2 SAAAGT.

This clone has just a few counts. The gene calls are TRBV6-8 and TRBJ1-5; D might be TRBD1 (5 bases). From germline, CDR1 is MNHGY and CDR2 SAAAGT. With 10 bases removed from V and 4 bases from J, the gap between germline ends came to 14 bases. The CDR3 length is 13 residues. The chain's CDR3 is CAIAGGGNQPQHF. The CDR3 DNA is TGTGCCATTGCCGGGGGGGGAAATCAGCCCCAGCATTTT.